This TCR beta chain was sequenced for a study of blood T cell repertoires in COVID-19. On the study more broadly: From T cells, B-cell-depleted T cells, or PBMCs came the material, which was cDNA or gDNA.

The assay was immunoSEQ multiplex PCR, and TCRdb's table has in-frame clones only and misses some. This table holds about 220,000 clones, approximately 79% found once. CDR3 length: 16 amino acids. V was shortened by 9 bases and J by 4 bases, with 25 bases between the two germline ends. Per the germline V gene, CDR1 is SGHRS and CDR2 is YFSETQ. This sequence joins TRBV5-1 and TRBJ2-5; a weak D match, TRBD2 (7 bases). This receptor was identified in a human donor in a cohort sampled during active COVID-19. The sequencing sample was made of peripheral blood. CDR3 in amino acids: CATSQGGKRGRETQYF. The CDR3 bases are TGCGCCACCTCGCAAGGGGGAAAGCGGGGTCGAGAGACCCAGTACTTC. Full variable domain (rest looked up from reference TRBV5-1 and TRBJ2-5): KAGVTQTPRYLIKTRGQQVTLSCSPISGHRSVSWYQQTPGQGLQFLFEYFSETQRNKGNFPGRFSGRQFSNSRSEMNVSTLELGDSALYLCATSQGGKRGRETQYFGPGTRLLVL.